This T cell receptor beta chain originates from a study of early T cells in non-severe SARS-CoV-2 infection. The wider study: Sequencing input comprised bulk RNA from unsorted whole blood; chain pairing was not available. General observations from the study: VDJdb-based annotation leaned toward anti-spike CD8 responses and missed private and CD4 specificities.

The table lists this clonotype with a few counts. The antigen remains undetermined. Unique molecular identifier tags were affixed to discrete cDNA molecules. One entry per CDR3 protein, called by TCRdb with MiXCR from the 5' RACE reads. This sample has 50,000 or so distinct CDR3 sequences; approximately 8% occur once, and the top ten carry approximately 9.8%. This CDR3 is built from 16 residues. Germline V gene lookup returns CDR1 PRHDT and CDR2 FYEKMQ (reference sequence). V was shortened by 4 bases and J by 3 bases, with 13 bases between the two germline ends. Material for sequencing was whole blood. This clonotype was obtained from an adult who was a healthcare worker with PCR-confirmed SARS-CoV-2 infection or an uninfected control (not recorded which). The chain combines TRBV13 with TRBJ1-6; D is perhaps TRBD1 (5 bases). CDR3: CASSSTTADYNSPLHF. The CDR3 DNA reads TGTGCCAGCAGCTCCACGACAGCGGACTATAATTCACCCCTCCACTTT.